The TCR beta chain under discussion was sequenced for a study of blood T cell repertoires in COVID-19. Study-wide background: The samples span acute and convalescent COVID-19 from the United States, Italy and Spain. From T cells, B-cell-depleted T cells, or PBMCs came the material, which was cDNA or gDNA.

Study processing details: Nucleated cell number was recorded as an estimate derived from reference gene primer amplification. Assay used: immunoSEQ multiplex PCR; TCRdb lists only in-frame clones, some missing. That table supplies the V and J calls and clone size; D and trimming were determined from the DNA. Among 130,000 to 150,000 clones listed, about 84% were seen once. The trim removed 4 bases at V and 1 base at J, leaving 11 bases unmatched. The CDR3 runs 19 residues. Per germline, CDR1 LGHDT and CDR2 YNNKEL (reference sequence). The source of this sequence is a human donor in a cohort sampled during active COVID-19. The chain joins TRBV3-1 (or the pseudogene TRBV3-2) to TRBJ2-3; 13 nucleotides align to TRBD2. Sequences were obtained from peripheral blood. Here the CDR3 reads CASSRYPVGTSGGTDTQYF. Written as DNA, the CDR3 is TGTGCCAGCAGCCGTTACCCGGTCGGGACTAGCGGGGGCACAGATACGCAGTATTTT.